These T cell receptor beta chains were read from a single sample in a study of TIL therapy for anti-PD-1-resistant metastatic lung cancer. Data came from immunoSEQ multiplex PCR; TCRdb stores just in-frame clones and leaves some out. The table records 20,000 to 30,000 clones, 63% of them present only once. The specimen was tumor tissue, collected at baseline. These receptors were obtained from a woman aged 30-79 years with non-small cell lung cancer. The conserved cysteine and the conserved F or W are not part of the CDR3 here. Fields, in order: clone size, J gene, V gene, CDR3 protein. Not all rows give a size; the values are once, few, many and, for expanded clones, a class.

clone_size: NA
j_call: TRBJ1-1
v_call: TRBV19
cdr3_aa: ASAGGYTEAF

clone_size: NA
j_call: TRBJ2-7
v_call: TRBV6-1
cdr3_aa: AISGTEGHEQY

clone_size: NA
j_call: TRBJ2-1
v_call: TRBV7-9
cdr3_aa: ASSLIGNEQF

clone_size: NA
j_call: TRBJ2-7
v_call: TRBV5-6
cdr3_aa: ASFPRGRTAYEQY

clone_size: few
j_call: TRBJ2-1
v_call: TRBV6-7
cdr3_aa: ASSSIISYNEQF

clone_size: many
j_call: TRBJ1-5
v_call: TRBV16
cdr3_aa: ASSQFLPAVQPQH

clone_size: NA
j_call: TRBJ2-3
v_call: TRBV7-2
cdr3_aa: ASSLMGGGADTQY

clone_size: NA
j_call: TRBJ2-2
v_call: TRBV2
cdr3_aa: ASSKNTGELF

clone_size: NA
j_call: TRBJ2-5
v_call: TRBV2
cdr3_aa: ASSVGTQY

clone_size: NA
j_call: TRBJ2-7
v_call: TRBV19
cdr3_aa: ASSTGTRTYEQY

clone_size: few
j_call: TRBJ2-7
v_call: TRBV6-5
cdr3_aa: ASSYRGTASYEQY

clone_size: NA
j_call: TRBJ2-1
v_call: TRBV10-2
cdr3_aa: ASSRFLTSDYNEQF

clone_size: NA
j_call: TRBJ2-3
v_call: TRBV11-3
cdr3_aa: ASSLGVEGNTDTQY

clone_size: once
j_call: TRBJ2-1
v_call: TRBV5-1
cdr3_aa: ASSSLTSQVEQF

clone_size: NA
j_call: TRBJ1-2
v_call: TRBV19
cdr3_aa: ASSISTGGRGYT

clone_size: NA
j_call: TRBJ1-5
v_call: TRBV30
cdr3_aa: AWRDPSFGGYPQH

clone_size: NA
j_call: TRBJ2-1
v_call: TRBV27
cdr3_aa: ASSRGQILNNEQF

clone_size: NA
j_call: TRBJ1-2
v_call: TRBV30
cdr3_aa: AWSVSGRRLNYGYT

clone_size: NA
j_call: TRBJ2-7
v_call: TRBV21-1
cdr3_aa: ASSKRWYSVPYEQY

clone_size: NA
j_call: TRBJ1-5
v_call: TRBV6-1
cdr3_aa: ASSDWDQPQH

clone_size: NA
j_call: TRBJ1-1
v_call: TRBV5-4
cdr3_aa: ASSFQFRTEAF

clone_size: few
j_call: TRBJ1-5
v_call: TRBV5-5
cdr3_aa: ASSSTTGGGQPQH

clone_size: NA
j_call: TRBJ2-7
v_call: TRBV5-5
cdr3_aa: ASSKGLAETYEQY

clone_size: NA
j_call: TRBJ2-7
v_call: TRBV14
cdr3_aa: ASSQEAIRSYEQY

clone_size: large
j_call: TRBJ1-4
v_call: TRBV19
cdr3_aa: ASSIGFEKLF

clone_size: NA
j_call: TRBJ1-4
v_call: TRBV9
cdr3_aa: ASSIGFFEVEDLF

clone_size: NA
j_call: TRBJ2-5
v_call: TRBV7-2
cdr3_aa: ATDSSGETQY

clone_size: NA
j_call: TRBJ1-1
v_call: TRBV29-1
cdr3_aa: SVVHGEGSSEAF

clone_size: NA
j_call: TRBJ2-7
v_call: TRBV7-8
cdr3_aa: ASSNHGGGEQY

clone_size: once
j_call: TRBJ2-1
v_call: TRBV30
cdr3_aa: AWSRTSYNEQF

clone_size: NA
j_call: TRBJ2-7
v_call: TRBV5-5
cdr3_aa: ASSLVPGGVDEQY

clone_size: NA
j_call: TRBJ2-1
v_call: TRBV7-2
cdr3_aa: ASSLGLDNEQF

clone_size: NA
j_call: TRBJ1-1
v_call: TRBV11-2
cdr3_aa: ASSLAGQRGAF

clone_size: NA
j_call: TRBJ1-1
v_call: TRBV6-1
cdr3_aa: ASSEAQGDRGRTEAF

clone_size: medium-sized
j_call: TRBJ2-5
v_call: TRBV7-8
cdr3_aa: ASWGRSSYQETQY